This is a list of T cell receptor beta chains from one sample in a study of PD-L1 blockade in urothelial cancer. Profiling relied on immunoSEQ multiplex PCR, and the TCRdb table lists in-frame clones only, not all of them. The sample gives approximately 58,000 clones, roughly 80% of which show up once; 4.5% is in the top ten. Sample: PBMCs, taken around atezolizumab (anti-PD-L1) treatment. The origin of the receptors is a man in his 70s with urothelial cancer. Each CDR3 is given with its conserved first and last residue. Fields, in order: J gene, V gene, D gene, clone size, CDR3 protein, CDR3 DNA. The D gene is left open where the match is weak. Not every row has a clone size; where given, it reads once, few, many or a size class.

TRBJ1-5	TRBV5-5	TRBD1	once	CASSLADRASNQPQHF	TGTGCCAGCAGCTTGGCCGACAGGGCAAGCAATCAGCCCCAGCATTTT
TRBJ1-5	TRBV19	NA	NA	CASAPYSNQPQHF	TGTGCCAGTGCCCCCTATAGCAATCAGCCCCAGCATTTT
TRBJ2-3	TRBV12-5	TRBD2	NA	CASGKTSGSTDTQYF	TGTGCTAGTGGTAAGACTAGCGGGAGCACAGATACGCAGTATTTT
TRBJ1-2	TRBV19	TRBD1	NA	CASSITGESGYTF	TGTGCCAGTAGTATTACAGGGGAGAGCGGCTACACCTTC
TRBJ1-5	TRBV2	NA	NA	CASSGSRERPQHF	TGTGCCAGCAGCGGGAGTCGGGAACGGCCCCAGCATTTT
TRBJ1-5	TRBV6-6	NA	NA	CASSYSEGGQPQHF	TGTGCCAGCAGTTACTCTGAGGGAGGGCAGCCCCAGCATTTT
TRBJ1-1	TRBV7-9	NA	NA	CASELRRDSAEAFF	TGTGCCAGCGAACTGAGGAGGGATTCGGCTGAAGCTTTCTTT
TRBJ1-1	TRBV19	TRBD1	NA	CASSSWTGGGTEAFF	TGTGCCAGTAGTTCATGGACAGGGGGTGGTACTGAAGCTTTCTTT
TRBJ2-1	TRBV6-5	NA	NA	CASSRTTYNEQFF	TGTGCCAGCAGCCGGACTACCTACAATGAGCAGTTCTTC
TRBJ2-7	TRBV6-6	TRBD2	NA	CASSMGLNYEQYF	TGTGCCAGCAGTATGGGACTAAACTACGAGCAGTACTTC
TRBJ2-3	TRBV4-1	NA	many	CASSQDGVAESTDTQYF	TGCGCCAGCAGCCAAGATGGGGTAGCGGAAAGCACAGATACGCAGTATTTT
TRBJ1-2	TRBV5-1	NA	NA	CASRGVGGRLNGYTF	TGCGCCAGCAGGGGCGTCGGGGGGCGTCTGAATGGCTACACCTTC
TRBJ1-5	TRBV6-1	TRBD1	NA	CASRNTGVPNQPQHF	TGTGCCAGCAGGAACACAGGGGTCCCCAATCAGCCCCAGCATTTT
TRBJ2-3	TRBV28	TRBD2	NA	CASSSKRDPARDTQYF	TGTGCCAGCAGTTCTAAGCGGGACCCTGCAAGGGATACGCAGTATTTT
TRBJ2-1	TRBV27	NA	NA	CASSLREPWVEGQFF	TGTGCCAGCAGTTTAAGGGAACCATGGGTTGAGGGGCAGTTCTTC
TRBJ2-7	TRBV25-1	TRBD2	NA	CASSAPLWEGKYEQYF	TGTGCCAGCAGTGCCCCTCTCTGGGAGGGTAAATACGAGCAGTACTTC
TRBJ1-5	TRBV6-6	NA	NA	CASSYPGGQPQHF	TGTGCCAGCAGTTACCCCGGGGGTCAGCCCCAGCATTTT
TRBJ2-7	TRBV6-5	TRBD2	NA	CASSYGTSGSYEQYF	TGTGCCAGCAGTTATGGGACTAGCGGGAGCTACGAGCAGTACTTC
TRBJ1-2	TRBV7-9	NA	NA	CASSLVARTNYGYTF	TGTGCCAGCAGCTTAGTGGCCCGAACTAACTATGGCTACACCTTC
TRBJ1-1	TRBV5-1	TRBD1	NA	CASRRTGANTEAFF	TGCGCCAGCAGGAGGACAGGGGCGAACACTGAAGCTTTCTTT
TRBJ2-1	TRBV5-1	NA	NA	CASSFINEQFF	TGCGCCAGCAGCTTTATTAATGAGCAGTTCTTC
TRBJ2-1	TRBV27	NA	NA	CASSPRTAYNEQFF	TGTGCCAGCAGCCCTCGGACAGCCTACAATGAGCAGTTCTTC
TRBJ2-2	TRBV5-5	TRBD2	NA	CASSFRTSGRTNGELFF	TGTGCCAGCAGCTTTAGGACTAGCGGGAGGACAAACGGGGAGCTGTTTTTT
TRBJ2-7	TRBV30	NA	NA	CALGDNSYEQYF	TGTGCCTTGGGGGACAACTCCTACGAGCAGTACTTC
TRBJ2-7	TRBV5-4	TRBD2	once	CASSLGSGTSGSYEQYF	TGTGCCAGCAGCCTGGGATCGGGGACTAGCGGCTCCTACGAGCAGTACTTC
TRBJ1-2	TRBV19	TRBD1	few	CASSISTGQRYGYTF	TGTGCCAGTAGTATCAGCACGGGACAGCGCTATGGCTACACCTTC
TRBJ2-5	TRBV5-1	TRBD2	NA	CASSLSAGDRETQYF	TGCGCCAGCAGCTTGTCGGCGGGAGATAGGGAGACCCAGTACTTC
TRBJ1-5	TRBV4-2	NA	NA	CASSPKKFRTQPQHF	TGTGCCAGCAGCCCCAAGAAGTTCAGGACACAGCCCCAGCATTTT
TRBJ1-1	TRBV6-5	NA	few	CATQGQHTEAFF	TGTGCCACCCAGGGGCAGCACACTGAAGCTTTCTTT
TRBJ1-5	TRBV23-1	TRBD1	medium-sized	CASSLKHRGNQPQHF	TGCGCCAGCAGTCTTAAACACAGGGGTAATCAGCCCCAGCATTTT
TRBJ2-1	TRBV7-9	TRBD2	NA	CASRSYILAGGRRNEQFF	TGTGCCAGCAGATCCTATATTCTAGCGGGAGGGCGGAGGAATGAGCAGTTCTTC
TRBJ2-2	TRBV5-4	TRBD1	NA	CASRKDREITGELFF	TGTGCCAGCAGGAAGGACAGGGAGATCACCGGGGAGCTGTTTTTT
TRBJ1-1	TRBV29-1	NA	NA	CSVGRRGGNTEAFF	TGCAGCGTTGGTAGGAGGGGCGGGAACACTGAAGCTTTCTTT
TRBJ2-1	TRBV7-2	NA	NA	CASSHTVDNEQFF	TGTGCCAGCAGCCACACAGTAGACAATGAGCAGTTCTTC
TRBJ2-5	TRBV20-1	NA	NA	CSASFKETQYF	TGCAGTGCTAGTTTCAAAGAGACCCAGTACTTC
TRBJ2-2	TRBV10-3	NA	NA	CAISRQGGTGELFF	TGTGCCATCAGTCGACAGGGAGGAACCGGGGAGCTGTTTTTT
TRBJ2-7	TRBV6-5	NA	NA	CASSYSDGAYEQYF	TGTGCCAGCAGTTACTCTGACGGAGCCTACGAGCAGTACTTC
TRBJ1-5	TRBV6-5	TRBD1	NA	CASSGDRAGNQPQHF	TGTGCCAGCAGTGGGGACAGGGCGGGCAATCAGCCCCAGCATTTT
TRBJ2-1	TRBV9	TRBD2	NA	CASSVDASGRVSEQFF	TGTGCCAGCAGCGTAGATGCTAGCGGGAGGGTTAGTGAGCAGTTCTTC
TRBJ1-2	TRBV27	NA	few	CASSSPGLEGGYTF	TGTGCCAGCAGTTCCCCAGGGTTGGAGGGGGGCTACACCTTC
TRBJ2-5	TRBV5-8	TRBD1	NA	CASSSGQGPQQETQYF	TGTGCCAGCAGCTCGGGACAGGGTCCCCAACAAGAGACCCAGTACTTC
TRBJ2-1	TRBV7-2	TRBD1	NA	CASSMDRGQYNEQFF	TGTGCCAGCAGCATGGACAGGGGGCAGTACAATGAGCAGTTCTTC